This TCR beta chain was sequenced in a study of blood T cell repertoires in COVID-19. In the study overall: The United States, Italy and Spain were the sources of the acute and convalescent COVID-19 samples. T cells, B-cell-depleted T cells, or PBMCs provided the cDNA or gDNA that served as material.

Per the original methods: The authors estimated nucleated cell counts from reference gene primer amplification. Repertoires were generated with immunoSEQ multiplex PCR, while TCRdb's copy carries only in-frame clones and drops some. The V and J calls and clone size come from that table; D and trimming were worked out from the DNA. Found here are roughly 200,000 clones, about 85% of them singletons; the top ten hold approximately 19%. The CDR3 contains 11 residues. V was trimmed by 6 bases and J by 4 bases, leaving 9 bases between them. In germline, CDR1 is DFQATT, CDR2 SNEGSKA (reference sequence). Sequenced input: peripheral blood. The sequence derives from a human donor in a cohort sampled during active COVID-19. This chain uses TRBV20-1 with TRBJ1-2; D is possibly TRBD1 (6 bases). The CDR3 nucleotides are TGCAGTGCGACACAGGGCTATGGCTACACCTTC. The encoded protein is CSATQGYGYTF.